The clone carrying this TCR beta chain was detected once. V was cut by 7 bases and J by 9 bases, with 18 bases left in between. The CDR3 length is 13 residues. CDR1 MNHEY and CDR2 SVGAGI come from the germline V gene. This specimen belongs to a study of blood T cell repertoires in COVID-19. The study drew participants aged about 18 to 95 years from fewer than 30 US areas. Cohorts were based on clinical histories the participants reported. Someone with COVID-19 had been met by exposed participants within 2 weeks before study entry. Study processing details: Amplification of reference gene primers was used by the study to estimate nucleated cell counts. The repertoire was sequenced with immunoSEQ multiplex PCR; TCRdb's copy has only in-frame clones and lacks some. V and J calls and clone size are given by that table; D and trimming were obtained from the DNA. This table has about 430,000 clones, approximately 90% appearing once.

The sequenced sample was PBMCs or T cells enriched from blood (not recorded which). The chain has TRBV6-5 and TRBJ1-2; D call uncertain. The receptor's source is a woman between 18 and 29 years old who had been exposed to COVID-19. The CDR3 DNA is TGTGCCAGCACCCTAACTTTGGGGAGTCGCTACACCTTC. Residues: CASTLTLGSRYTF.